A selection of T cell receptor beta chains follows, all from one sample in a study of response to subunit inactivated influenza vaccine. TCRdb recomputed calls from the RT-PCR reads with MiXCR, one row per CDR3 protein. This sample has 500,000 to 600,000 distinct CDR3 sequences; under 9% occur once, and the top ten carry around 13%. The specimen comprised PBMCs from blood, sampled around 25 months after vaccination. These receptors were collected from a man aged 45-69 years who received an inactivated influenza vaccine. CDR3s include the opening cysteine and the closing phenylalanine or tryptophan. D genes are given only for firm matches. Where a row states a size, it is once, few, many or the class of an expanded clone; other rows omit it.

size	V	D	J	CDR3	DNA
-	TRBV20-1	TRBD1	TRBJ1-1	CSATRDRGLTEAFF	TGCAGTGCTACCCGGGACAGGGGGTTGACTGAAGCTTTCTTT
few	TRBV12-3/TRBV12-4	-	TRBJ1-2	CASSLADHSYGYTF	TGTGCCAGCAGTTTAGCAGATCATTCCTATGGCTACACCTTC
few	TRBV24-1	TRBD1	TRBJ2-2	CATSDEFWTGTGELFF	TGTGCCACCAGTGACGAATTCTGGACAGGAACAGGGGAGCTGTTTTTT
many	TRBV7-9	-	TRBJ1-1	CASSARVLLLMNTEAFF	TGTGCCAGCAGCGCCAGGGTTCTACTGCTCATGAACACTGAAGCTTTCTTT
many	TRBV12-3/TRBV12-4	TRBD2	TRBJ2-5	CASSLQGLARVETQYF	TGTGCCAGCAGTTTGCAAGGACTAGCGAGGGTGGAGACCCAGTACTTC
-	TRBV6-1	-	TRBJ2-1	CASSRGGAVSYNEQFF	TGTGCCAGCAGCCGAGGGGGGGCAGTCTCCTACAATGAGCAGTTCTTC
few	TRBV11-2	-	TRBJ2-5	CASSLGYTRKQETQYF	TGTGCCAGCAGCTTGGGATACACCAGGAAGCAAGAGACCCAGTACTTC
-	TRBV27	TRBD1	TRBJ2-7	CASSLQGAGSYEQYF	TGTGCCAGCAGTTTACAGGGGGCGGGCTCCTACGAGCAGTACTTC
few	TRBV7-6	-	TRBJ2-4	CASSLKRRGLAKNIQYF	TGTGCCAGCAGCTTAAAGAGACGGGGCCTAGCCAAAAACATTCAGTACTTC
many	TRBV12-3/TRBV12-4	-	TRBJ2-2	CASRGFGELFF	TGTGCCAGCAGGGGTTTCGGGGAGCTGTTTTTT
many	TRBV6-5	-	TRBJ2-1	CASSYSSREEQFF	TGTGCCAGCAGTTACTCGAGTCGGGAAGAGCAGTTCTTC